Below, 5 T cell receptor beta chains from the same sample are listed, as sequenced in a study of blood T cell repertoires in COVID-19. Sequencing used immunoSEQ multiplex PCR; TCRdb keeps in-frame clones, though not all of them. The sample holds 7,000 to 9,500 clones; 65% to 90% are singletons and the top ten take roughly 8%. Sequencing was performed on peripheral blood. The origin of the receptors is a human donor in a cohort sampled during active COVID-19.

V gene TRBV27 combines with J gene TRBJ2-5; 9 positions match TRBD1. The CDR3 runs to 15 residues. CDR1 and CDR2 (germline): MNHEY, SMNVEV (reference sequence). With 4 bases clipped from V and 2 bases from J, the junction kept 5 bases outside the gene matches. CDR3 nucleotides: TGTGCCAGCAGTTCCGGGACAGGGATACAAGAGACCCAGTACTTC. Its protein product is CASSSGTGIQETQYF.

This chain joins TRBV19 and TRBJ2-2; tentative D call: TRBD2 (5 bases). The V end was cut by 2 bases, the J end by 5 bases, with 9 bases between. Germline CDR1 reads LNHDA; CDR2 reads SQIVND (reference sequence). The CDR3 contains 14 residues. As DNA, the CDR3 is TGTGCCAGTAGTATAAGGCGCGGGACCGGGGAGCTGTTTTTT. It is translated as CASSIRRGTGELFF.

The V gene is TRBV2, the J gene TRBJ2-1; the D gene is possibly TRBD2 (6 bases). Germline V gene data show CDR1 as SNHLY and CDR2 as FYNNEI. This CDR3 has 15 amino acids. Trimming left V 7 bases short and J 5 bases short, with 18 bases between. CDR3 sequence reads: CASKPEWRGDNEQFF. The DNA of the CDR3 is TGTGCCAGCAAACCTGAATGGCGGGGTGACAATGAGCAGTTCTTC. Together with reference TRBV2 and TRBJ2-1, the CDR3 gives the full variable domain: EPEVTQTPSHQVTQMGQEVILRCVPISNHLYFYWYRQILGQKVEFLVSFYNNEISEKSEIFDDQFSVERPDGSNFTLKIRSTKLEDSAMYFCASKPEWRGDNEQFFGPGTRLTVL.

The CDR3 DNA follows: TGTGCCAGCAGCCAAGCCCAGGGACAGGGTAGGTTAACCCCCTACGAGCAGTACTTC. It encodes CASSQAQGQGRLTPYEQYF. The V gene is TRBV3-1 (or the pseudogene TRBV3-2), the J gene TRBJ2-7; 9 bases align to TRBD1. The CDR3 consists of 19 residues. CDR1 and CDR2 (germline): LGHDT, YNNKEL (reference sequence). With 1 base clipped from V and 2 bases from J, the junction kept 15 bases outside the gene matches.

The gene calls are TRBV7-2 and TRBJ2-2; D is perhaps TRBD2 (6 bases). The CDR3 loop spans 14 amino acids. V was shortened by 5 bases and J by 8 bases, with 15 bases between the two germline ends. Germline values: CDR1 SGHTA, CDR2 FQGNSA. The CDR3 DNA sequence: TGTGCCAGCAGCCCGGTCGCCAGCGGGGGGGAGCTGTTTTTT. Translation: CASSPVASGGELFF.